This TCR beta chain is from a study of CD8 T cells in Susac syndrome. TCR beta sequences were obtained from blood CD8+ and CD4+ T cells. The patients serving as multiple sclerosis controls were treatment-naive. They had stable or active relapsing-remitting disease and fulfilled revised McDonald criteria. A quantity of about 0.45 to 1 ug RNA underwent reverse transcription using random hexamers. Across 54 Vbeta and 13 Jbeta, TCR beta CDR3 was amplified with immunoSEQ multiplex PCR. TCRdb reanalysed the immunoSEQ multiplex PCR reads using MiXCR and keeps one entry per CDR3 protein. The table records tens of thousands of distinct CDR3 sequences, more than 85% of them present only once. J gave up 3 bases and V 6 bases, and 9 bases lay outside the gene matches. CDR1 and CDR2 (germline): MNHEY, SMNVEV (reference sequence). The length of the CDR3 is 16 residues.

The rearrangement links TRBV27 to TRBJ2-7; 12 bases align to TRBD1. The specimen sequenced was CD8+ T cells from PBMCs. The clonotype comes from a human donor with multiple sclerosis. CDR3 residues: CASSPPGTGGIYEQYF. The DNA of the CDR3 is TGTGCCAGCAGCCCTCCCGGGACAGGGGGCATCTACGAGCAGTACTTC.